The rows below give T cell receptor beta chains drawn from one sample of a study of blood T cells in healthy people across ages. Each CDR3 protein gets one entry after TCRdb re-called the 5' RACE reads with MiXCR. Here the sample spans some 1.5 million distinct CDR3 sequences, over 25% being singletons. Sequencing was performed on blood. Receptor source: a woman in her 30s in good health. Both conserved end residues are part of each CDR3. D genes are given only for firm matches. Not all rows give a size; the values are once, few, many and, for expanded clones, a class.

J | size | V | D | DNA | CDR3
TRBJ1-5 | few | TRBV7-2 | - | TGTGCCAGCAGCTTAAGGTTTGGAGATCAGCCCCAGCATTTT | CASSLRFGDQPQHF
TRBJ1-5 | many | TRBV12-3/TRBV12-4 | TRBD1 | TGTGCCAGCACCAGACAGGGAGGCAATCAGCCCCAGCATTTT | CASTRQGGNQPQHF
TRBJ2-7 | many | TRBV12-3/TRBV12-4 | - | TGTGCCAGCAGCCTCCCGACAGGTCGGGCCTACGAGCAGTACTTC | CASSLPTGRAYEQYF
TRBJ2-7 | - | TRBV27 | - | TGTGCCAGCAGCGACACCAGGGCAGGGAACTACGAGCAGTACTTC | CASSDTRAGNYEQYF
TRBJ1-2 | few | TRBV20-1 | - | TGCAGTGCCCAGGGCTGGGAGGGTGATGGCTACACCTTC | CSAQGWEGDGYTF
TRBJ2-1 | - | TRBV19 | TRBD2 | TGTGCCAGTAGCGGACTAGCGGGAGTAACGAATGAGCAGTTCTTC | CASSGLAGVTNEQFF
TRBJ2-1 | - | TRBV20-1 | - | TGCAGTGCTAGAGGGCAGGACAAAATCTACAATGAGCAGTTCTTC | CSARGQDKIYNEQFF
TRBJ1-2 | - | TRBV7-9 | - | TGTGCCAGCAGCCATGAGGGCGGAACCGGCTACACCTTC | CASSHEGGTGYTF
TRBJ2-7 | - | TRBV6-1 | - | TGTGCCAGCAGCCAGGGGGGGCAACCCTACGAGCAGTACTTC | CASSQGGQPYEQYF
TRBJ1-5 | few | TRBV4-1 | TRBD1 | TGCGCCAGCAGCCCCGGCCCAAGACAGGGCATCAATCAGCCCCAGCATTTT | CASSPGPRQGINQPQHF
TRBJ2-7 | few | TRBV12-3/TRBV12-4 | - | TGTGCCAGCAGCCGGCCTTCCGGGGTATCCTACGAGCAGTACTTC | CASSRPSGVSYEQYF
TRBJ2-7 | few | TRBV7-9 | - | TGTGCCAGCAGCTCCACTGTCATCTACGAGCAGTACTTC | CASSSTVIYEQYF
TRBJ2-7 | - | TRBV12-3/TRBV12-4 | TRBD2 | TGTGCCAGCAGCAGACTAGCGGAGGACTACGAGCAGTACTTC | CASSRLAEDYEQYF
TRBJ2-7 | few | TRBV7-2 | - | TGTGCCAGCAGCCCAGTGTTCTCCTACGAGCAGTACTTC | CASSPVFSYEQYF
TRBJ2-1 | few | TRBV12-3/TRBV12-4 | - | TGTGCCAGCAGGGATTTGGGCGATGAGCAGTTCTTC | CASRDLGDEQFF
TRBJ2-3 | many | TRBV4-2 | TRBD2 | TGTGCCAGCAGCCAGCTGACTAGCGGGGGGGGAGATACGCAGTATTTT | CASSQLTSGGGDTQYF
TRBJ2-7 | few | TRBV4-1 | - | TGCGCCAGCAGCCAAGGGCGGGACTCCTACGAGCAGTACTTC | CASSQGRDSYEQYF
TRBJ2-1 | many | TRBV11-2 | - | TGTGCCAGCAGCACCCGACCAGGGCGCAATGAGCAGTTCTTC | CASSTRPGRNEQFF
TRBJ1-2 | - | TRBV29-1 | TRBD1 | TGCAGCGTTGAAGCTGGACAGGGGTTTGGAGGCTGCACCTTC | CSVEAGQGFGGCTF
TRBJ1-2 | - | TRBV7-9 | - | TGTGCCAGCAGCTTACAGGGACAATTGCGTGGCTACACCTTC | CASSLQGQLRGYTF
TRBJ2-1 | many | TRBV11-2 | - | TGTGCCAGCAGCTTAGATGTTATCGCTGAGCAGTTCTTC | CASSLDVIAEQFF
TRBJ1-1 | - | TRBV6-2/TRBV6-3 | - | TGTGCCAGCAGACAGTTCATGAACACTGAAGCTTTCTTT | CASRQFMNTEAFF
TRBJ2-4 | - | TRBV5-6 | - | TGTGCCAGCAGCTCGCGACAGTTACTTCTAGCGCCTCCTGGGGCCAAAAACATTCAGTACTTC | CASSSRQLLLAPPGAKNIQYF